Detailed here is one T cell receptor beta chain. This specimen comes from a study of blood T cell repertoires in COVID-19. Method: immunoSEQ multiplex PCR; TCRdb's copy keeps in-frame clones and lacks some. The table records about 63,000 clones, 80% to 90% of them present only once. Germline V gene data show CDR1 as LNHNV and CDR2 as YYDKDF (reference sequence). With V trimmed by 0 bases and J by 1 base, 1 base remained unmatched. This CDR3 is 15 amino acids long. This clonotype was obtained from a man aged 55-75 years with COVID-19, enrolled during active disease. The sequenced material came from peripheral blood. This rearrangement joins TRBV15 to TRBJ1-1; 8 positions match TRBD1. The CDR3 here is CATSREDRENTEAFF. The CDR3 region has the DNA TGTGCCACCAGCAGAGAGGACAGGGAGAACACTGAAGCTTTCTTT.